Following are 9 T cell receptor beta chains from one sample sequenced in a study of molecular identifiers for immune sequencing clone quantification. TCRdb re-derived calls from the PCR reads in MiXCR, one entry per CDR3 protein. The data hold around 460,000 distinct CDR3 sequences, with about 21% observed a single time. Sequenced sample: naive CD8+ T cells from blood, with Jurkat cell RNA spiked in. Specified subset: FACS-sorted CD8+CD4-CCR7+CD45RA+ naive T cells. All receptors derive from a human donor in good health. Some libraries in this study had Jurkat cell RNA spiked in.

This clonotype was counted once. A much more abundant neighbour one base away suggests this may be a read error. The V call is TRBV4-3, the J call TRBJ1-1; D not resolved. This CDR3 is 16 amino acids long. The germline CDR1 and CDR2 sequences are LGHNA and YSLEER. V lost 0 bases and J lost 2, with 13 bases in between. The CDR3 here is CASSQEARSLNTEAFF. The DNA of the CDR3 is TGCGCCAGCAGCCAAGAGGCTAGATCACTCAACACTGAAGCTTTCTTT.

This clonotype came up a few times. Written as DNA, the CDR3 is TGTGCCACCAGCAGAGGAGTGGGGAGTCAAGCTAATGAAAAACTGTTTTTT. Protein: CATSRGVGSQANEKLFF. The chain links TRBV15 to TRBJ1-4; no firm D call. Germline CDR1 reads LNHNV; CDR2 reads YYDKDF (reference sequence). This CDR3 has 17 residues. The V end was cut by 1 base, the J end by 3 bases, with 15 bases between.

This clonotype was detected many times. J is TRBJ1-1 and V is TRBV2; unclear D gene. V gave up 3 bases and J gave up 2 bases, with 10 bases separating them. CDR3 length: 14 amino acids. In germline, CDR1 is SNHLY, CDR2 FYNNEI. CDR3 coding DNA: TGTGCCAGCAGTGACTCAGGCCGTAACACTGAAGCTTTCTTT. Translating gives CASSDSGRNTEAFF.

This clonotype was detected ten times or more. The chain is built from TRBV7-2 and TRBJ2-7, with 9 bases matching TRBD2. The CDR3 covers 14 residues. Germline CDR1 and CDR2: SGHTA and FQGNSA. The ends lost 5 bases at V and 2 bases at J; junction bases unmatched: 4. The CDR3 loop is CASSQIAGAYEQYF. Written as DNA, the CDR3 is TGTGCCAGCAGCCAGATAGCGGGAGCCTACGAGCAGTACTTC.

Comment on this clonotype: This may come from a read error, since a much larger clone is one base off. The chain couples TRBV7-2 to TRBJ1-2; 7 bases align to TRBD1. Trimming cost V 3 bases and J 7 bases; bases outside gene matches: 14. The germline CDR1 and CDR2 sequences are SGHTA and FQGNSA. This CDR3 has 16 residues. The CDR3 is CASSFQGGEVSCGYTF. The CDR3 nucleotides are TGTGCCAGCAGCTTTCAGGGGGGGGAAGTTAGCTGTGGCTACACCTTC.

At least ten counts were recorded for this clonotype. This chain joins TRBV5-6 and TRBJ2-5; unclear D gene. Germline loops: CDR1 SGHDT, CDR2 YYEEEE. Trimming left V 0 bases short and J 1 base short, with 10 bases between. CDR3 length: 15 residues. The CDR3 reads CASSLDYLPQETQYF. The CDR3 DNA reads TGTGCCAGCAGCTTGGACTATCTTCCCCAAGAGACCCAGTACTTC. Filled out from reference TRBV5-6 and TRBJ2-5, the complete variable domain reads DAGVTQSPTHLIKTRGQQVTLRCSPKSGHDTVSWYQQALGQGPQFIFQYYEEEERQRGNFPDRFSGHQFPNYSSELNVNALLLGDSALYLCASSLDYLPQETQYFGPGTRLLVL.

The chain employs TRBV27 and TRBJ2-7; TRBD2 agrees at 10 bases. Trimming removed 3 bases from V and 6 bases from J; junction bases left unmatched: 17. This CDR3 region has 18 residues. The germline V gene encodes CDR1 MNHEY and CDR2 SMNVEV (reference sequence). CDR3 sequence: CASSFGAGTAIAGGEQYF. In DNA, the CDR3 is TGTGCCAGCAGTTTTGGGGCCGGGACAGCTATAGCGGGGGGCGAGCAGTACTTC.

This clonotype came up a few times. The chain links TRBV19 to TRBJ1-5; the match to TRBD1 covers 8 bases. CDR1 and CDR2 from the germline V gene are LNHDA and SQIVND (reference sequence). The J segment lost 5 bases and the V segment lost 5 bases, leaving 5 bases of the junction unmatched. This CDR3 region has 14 residues. The CDR3 bases are TGTGCCAGTAGTTGGCAGGGGGCTTATCAGCCCCAGCATTTT. This sequence encodes CASSWQGAYQPQHF.

A word on this clonotype: This may arise from a read error, as a much more abundant clone is one base away. The chain joins TRBV30 to TRBJ2-3; no clear D gene. V lost 3 bases, J lost 2 bases, and 15 bases lay in between. The CDR3 is 15 residues long. The germline gives CDR1 GTSNPN, CDR2 SVGIG (reference sequence). CDR3 sequence reads: CAWRHKVATTDTQYF. The CDR3 DNA follows: TGTGCCTGGAGGCACAAGGTGGCAACCACAGATACGCAGTATTTT.